The T cell receptor beta chain under discussion was sequenced for a study of T cell responses to AZD1222 COVID-19 vaccine. This clone was seen a single time. Its antigen is currently unknown. Study outcomes and limitations: The sample set comprised mostly white British donors with more females, and clonal diversity was possibly underestimated.

This CDR3 spans 15 amino acids. Trimming removed 4 bases from V and 0 bases from J; junction bases left unmatched: 2. Per the germline V gene, CDR1 is SGHRS and CDR2 is YFSETQ. Here immunoSEQ multiplex PCR was the method, and the copy in TCRdb shows in-frame clones only, minus some. The data hold fewer than 120,000 clones, with roughly 90% observed a single time. The sequence was obtained from an adult who received the AZD1222 COVID-19 vaccine. The J gene is TRBJ2-7, the V gene TRBV5-1; 12 positions agree with TRBD2. Sequencing was performed on peripheral blood, taken 28 days after the second AZD1222 dose. Here the CDR3 reads CASSAGLAGSYEQYF. CDR3 nucleotides: TGCGCCAGCAGCGCGGGACTAGCGGGCTCCTACGAGCAGTACTTC. Combining the CDR3 with reference TRBV5-1 and TRBJ2-7 gives the whole variable domain KAGVTQTPRYLIKTRGQQVTLSCSPISGHRSVSWYQQTPGQGLQFLFEYFSETQRNKGNFPGRFSGRQFSNSRSEMNVSTLELGDSALYLCASSAGLAGSYEQYFGPGTRLTVT.